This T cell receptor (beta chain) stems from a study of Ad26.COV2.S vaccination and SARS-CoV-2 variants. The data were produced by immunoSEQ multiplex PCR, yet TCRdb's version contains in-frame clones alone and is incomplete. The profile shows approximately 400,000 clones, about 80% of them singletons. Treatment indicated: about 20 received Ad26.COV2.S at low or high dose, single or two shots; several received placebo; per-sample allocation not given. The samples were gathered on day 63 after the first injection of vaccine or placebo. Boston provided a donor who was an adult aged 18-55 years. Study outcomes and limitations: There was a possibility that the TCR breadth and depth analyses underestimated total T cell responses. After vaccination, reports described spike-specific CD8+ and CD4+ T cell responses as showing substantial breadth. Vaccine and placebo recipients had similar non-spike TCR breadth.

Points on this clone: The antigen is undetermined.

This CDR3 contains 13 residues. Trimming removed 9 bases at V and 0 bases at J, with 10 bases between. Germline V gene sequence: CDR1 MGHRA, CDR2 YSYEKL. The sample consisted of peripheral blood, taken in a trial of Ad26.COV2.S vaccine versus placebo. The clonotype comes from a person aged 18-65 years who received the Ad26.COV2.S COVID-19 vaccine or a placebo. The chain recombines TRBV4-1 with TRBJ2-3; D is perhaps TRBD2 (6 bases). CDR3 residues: CASGAGSTDTQYF. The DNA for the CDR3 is TGCGCCAGTGGTGCGGGAAGCACAGATACGCAGTATTTT.